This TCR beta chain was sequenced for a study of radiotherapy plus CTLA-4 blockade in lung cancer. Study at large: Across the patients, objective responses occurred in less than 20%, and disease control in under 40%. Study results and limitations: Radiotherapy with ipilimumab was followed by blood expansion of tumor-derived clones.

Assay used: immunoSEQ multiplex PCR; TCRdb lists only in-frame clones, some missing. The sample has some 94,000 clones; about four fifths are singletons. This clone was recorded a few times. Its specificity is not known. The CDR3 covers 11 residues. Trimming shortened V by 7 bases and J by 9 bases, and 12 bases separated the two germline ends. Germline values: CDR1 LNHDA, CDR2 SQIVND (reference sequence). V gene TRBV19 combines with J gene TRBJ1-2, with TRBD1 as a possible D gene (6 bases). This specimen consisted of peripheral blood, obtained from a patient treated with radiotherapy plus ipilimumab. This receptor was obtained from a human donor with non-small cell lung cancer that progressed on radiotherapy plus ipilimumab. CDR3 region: CASMDSSRYTF. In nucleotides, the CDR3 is TGTGCCAGTATGGACAGTTCACGCTACACCTTC.